This T cell receptor (beta chain) was identified during a study of cytomegalovirus exposure and HLA in healthy donors. The CDR3 length is 15 residues. CDR1 GTSNPN and CDR2 SVGIG come from the germline V gene (reference sequence). V was cut by 2 bases and J by 6 bases, with 16 bases left in between. Comments on this clone: The antigen remains unidentified.

Use of 60 Vbeta and 13 Jbeta primers characterized the PCR. The table came from immunoSEQ multiplex PCR; TCRdb's copy has only in-frame clones and leaves some out. The table records some 140,000 clones, around nine tenths of them present only once. Overall study findings and caveats: Donors were assumed by presence/absence analyses to have roughly uniform sequencing depth.

Sequencing input: PBMCs. The receptor's source is a woman aged 30 to 39 in good health and CMV-seronegative. The V call is TRBV30, the J call TRBJ2-2, with D perhaps matching TRBD2 (5 bases). CDR3 nucleotide sequence: TGTGCCTGGAGTATTAACGAGCTGGGAGCCGGGGAGCTGTTTTTT. Protein sequence: CAWSINELGAGELFF.